This T cell receptor beta chain was profiled in a study of blood T cell repertoires in COVID-19. About the study: The samples span acute and convalescent COVID-19 from the United States, Italy and Spain.

The CDR3 spans 16 residues. V lost 5 bases and J 3 bases, leaving 20 bases between the germline ends. Germline-derived CDR1 and CDR2 are SEHNR and FQNEAQ (reference sequence). As handled by the study authors: Nucleated cell number was recorded as an estimate derived from reference gene primer amplification. Generated by immunoSEQ multiplex PCR, the TCRdb table keeps only in-frame clones and is missing some. V, J and clone size were drawn from that table, and D and trimming were deduced from the DNA. The table includes approximately 200,000 clones, 84% detected once. V gene TRBV7-9 combines with J gene TRBJ2-7; possibly TRBD1 for D (5 bases). Sequenced material: peripheral blood. This clonotype was sampled from an older woman with acute or convalescent COVID-19. As DNA, the CDR3 is TGTGCCAGCAGCACAAACACCGGCCGGACAATCTACGAGCAGTACTTC. Translation: CASSTNTGRTIYEQYF.